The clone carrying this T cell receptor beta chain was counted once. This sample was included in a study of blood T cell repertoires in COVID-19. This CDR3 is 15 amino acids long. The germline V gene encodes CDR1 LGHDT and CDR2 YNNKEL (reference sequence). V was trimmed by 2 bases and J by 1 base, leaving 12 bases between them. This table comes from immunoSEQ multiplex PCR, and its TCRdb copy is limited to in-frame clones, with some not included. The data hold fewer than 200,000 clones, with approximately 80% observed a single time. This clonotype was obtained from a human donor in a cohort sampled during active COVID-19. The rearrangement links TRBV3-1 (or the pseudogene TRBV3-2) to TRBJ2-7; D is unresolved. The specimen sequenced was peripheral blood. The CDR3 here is CASSQQVSQSYEQYF. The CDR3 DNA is TGTGCCAGCAGCCAACAAGTTTCCCAGTCCTACGAGCAGTACTTC.